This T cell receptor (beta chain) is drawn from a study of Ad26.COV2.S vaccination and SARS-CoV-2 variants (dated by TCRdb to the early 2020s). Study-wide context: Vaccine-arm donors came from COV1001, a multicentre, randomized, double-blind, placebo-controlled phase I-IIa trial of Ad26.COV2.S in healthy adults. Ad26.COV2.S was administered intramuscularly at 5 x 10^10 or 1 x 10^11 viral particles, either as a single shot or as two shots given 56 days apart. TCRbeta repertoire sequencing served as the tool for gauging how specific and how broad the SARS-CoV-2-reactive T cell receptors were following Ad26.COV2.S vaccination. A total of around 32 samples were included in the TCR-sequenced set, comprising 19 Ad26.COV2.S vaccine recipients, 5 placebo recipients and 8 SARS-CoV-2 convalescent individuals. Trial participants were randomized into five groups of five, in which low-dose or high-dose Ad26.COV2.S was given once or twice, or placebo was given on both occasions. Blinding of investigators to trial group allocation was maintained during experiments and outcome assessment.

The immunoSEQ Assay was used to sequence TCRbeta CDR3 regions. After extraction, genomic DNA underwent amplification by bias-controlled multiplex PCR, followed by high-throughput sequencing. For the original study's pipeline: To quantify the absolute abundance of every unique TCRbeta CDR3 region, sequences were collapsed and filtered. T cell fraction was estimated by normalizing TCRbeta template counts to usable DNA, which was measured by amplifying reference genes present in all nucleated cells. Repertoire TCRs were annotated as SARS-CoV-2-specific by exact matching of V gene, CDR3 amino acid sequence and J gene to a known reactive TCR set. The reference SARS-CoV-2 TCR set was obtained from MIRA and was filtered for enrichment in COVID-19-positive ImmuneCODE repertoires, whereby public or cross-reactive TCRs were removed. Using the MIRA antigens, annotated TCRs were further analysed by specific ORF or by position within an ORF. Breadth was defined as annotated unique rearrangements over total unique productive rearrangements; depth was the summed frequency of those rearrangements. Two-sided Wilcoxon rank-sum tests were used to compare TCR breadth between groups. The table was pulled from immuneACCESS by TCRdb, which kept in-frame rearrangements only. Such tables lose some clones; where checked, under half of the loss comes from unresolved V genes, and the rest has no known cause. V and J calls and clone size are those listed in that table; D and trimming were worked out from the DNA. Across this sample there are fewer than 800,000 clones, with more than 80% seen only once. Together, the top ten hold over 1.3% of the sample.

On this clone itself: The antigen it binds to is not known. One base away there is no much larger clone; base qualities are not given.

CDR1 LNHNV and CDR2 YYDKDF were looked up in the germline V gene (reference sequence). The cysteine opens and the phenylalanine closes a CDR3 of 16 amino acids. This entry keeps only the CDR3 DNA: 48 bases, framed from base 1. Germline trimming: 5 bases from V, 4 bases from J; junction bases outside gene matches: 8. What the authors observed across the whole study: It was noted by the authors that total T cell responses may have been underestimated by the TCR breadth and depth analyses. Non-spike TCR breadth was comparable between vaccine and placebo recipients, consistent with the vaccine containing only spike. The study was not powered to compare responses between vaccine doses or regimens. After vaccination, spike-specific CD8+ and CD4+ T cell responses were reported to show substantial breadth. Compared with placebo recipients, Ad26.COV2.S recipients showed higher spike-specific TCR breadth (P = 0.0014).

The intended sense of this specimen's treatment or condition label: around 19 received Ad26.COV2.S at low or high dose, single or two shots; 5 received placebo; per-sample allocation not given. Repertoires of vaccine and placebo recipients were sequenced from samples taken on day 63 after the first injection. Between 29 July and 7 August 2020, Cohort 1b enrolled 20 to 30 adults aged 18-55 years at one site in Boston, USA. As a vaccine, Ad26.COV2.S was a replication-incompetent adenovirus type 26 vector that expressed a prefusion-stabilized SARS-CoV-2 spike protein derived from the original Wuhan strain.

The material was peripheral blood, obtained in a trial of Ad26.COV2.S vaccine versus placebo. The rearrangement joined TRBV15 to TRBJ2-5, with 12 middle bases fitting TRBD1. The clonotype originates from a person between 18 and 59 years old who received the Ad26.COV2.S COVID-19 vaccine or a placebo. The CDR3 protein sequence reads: CATSRRDRGLGETQYF. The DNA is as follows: TGTGCCACCAGCCGTCGGGACAGGGGGCTTGGAGAGACCCAGTACTTC.